This T cell receptor beta chain was captured by sequencing in a study of cytomegalovirus exposure and HLA in healthy donors. This clone was seen only a few times. As yet, its antigen is unknown. Study outcomes and limitations: The authors later linked a missense DCLRE1C variant to TCR beta V- and J-gene trimming.

PCR amplification relied on 60 Vbeta primers (plus 13 Jbeta primers). The method was immunoSEQ multiplex PCR; TCRdb's version includes in-frame clones alone and lacks a portion of them. The sample consists of approximately 180,000 clones, approximately 80% of them appearing once. This CDR3 is 15 amino acids long. V shed 0 bases, J shed 4 bases, and the junction held 5 bases outside the gene matches. Germline V lookup: CDR1 MNHEY, CDR2 SVGAGI. The chain is built from TRBV6-5 and TRBJ2-5; TRBD2 matches at 7 bases. The TCR was taken from a woman between 18 and 29 years old in good health and CMV-seropositive. Sequencing was performed on PBMCs. The CDR3 spells CASSYSGLGIETQYF. CDR3 nucleotide sequence: TGTGCCAGCAGTTACTCCGGACTAGGCATAGAGACCCAGTACTTC.